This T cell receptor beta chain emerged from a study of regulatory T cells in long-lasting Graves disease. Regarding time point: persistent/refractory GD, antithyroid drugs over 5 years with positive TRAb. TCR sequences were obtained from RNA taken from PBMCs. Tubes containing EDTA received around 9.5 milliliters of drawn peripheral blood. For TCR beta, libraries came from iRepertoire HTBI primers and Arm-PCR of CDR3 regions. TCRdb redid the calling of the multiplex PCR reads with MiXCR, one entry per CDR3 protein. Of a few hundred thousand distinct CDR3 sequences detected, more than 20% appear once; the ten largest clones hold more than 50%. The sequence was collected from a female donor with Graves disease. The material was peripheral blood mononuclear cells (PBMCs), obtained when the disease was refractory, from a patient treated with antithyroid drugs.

The CDR3 protein is CASSTVTAAGANVLTF. The CDR3 DNA follows: TGTGCCAGTAGTACCGTGACAGCTGCTGGGGCCAACGTCCTGACTTTC. The chain links TRBV19 to TRBJ2-6; D might be TRBD1 (5 bases). The ends were cut back, 4 bases at V and 2 bases at J, with 12 bases in the middle. Germline CDR1 LNHDA, CDR2 SQIVND (reference sequence). The CDR3 covers 16 residues.